These 28 T cell receptor beta chains came from one sample sequenced in a study of blood T cell repertoires in COVID-19. TCRdb's table, derived via immunoSEQ multiplex PCR, lists solely in-frame clones and lacks some. The sample records 250,000 to 300,000 clones, 81% being singletons. The sample comprised peripheral blood. These receptors were collected from a woman aged 60-75 years with active or convalescent COVID-19.

The chain has TRBV6-2 or TRBV6-3 and TRBJ2-2; 10 bases are shared with TRBD2. With 5 bases clipped from V and 1 base from J, the junction kept 7 bases outside the gene matches. The germline gives CDR1 MNHEY, CDR2 SVGEGT. The CDR3 has 17 amino acids. The CDR3 nucleotides read TGTGCCAGCAGTCGTACATTAGCGGGGGGGAACACCGGGGAGCTGTTTTTT. Amino acid sequence: CASSRTLAGGNTGELFF.

The chain has TRBV20-1 and TRBJ2-5, with 7 nucleotides matching TRBD2. J lost 4 bases, V lost 3 bases, and 8 bases had no gene match. The CDR3 is 14 amino acids. Germline lookup yields CDR1 DFQATT and CDR2 SNEGSKA (reference sequence). CDR3 amino acids: CSASGAGERETQYF. The CDR3 DNA follows: TGCAGTGCTAGTGGCGCGGGGGAACGAGAGACCCAGTACTTC.

The chain employs TRBV18 and TRBJ1-1, with TRBD1 matching over 7 bases. This CDR3 spans 13 amino acids. Looked up from germline, CDR1 is KGHSH and CDR2 is LQKENI. V dropped 6 bases and J dropped 1; count of bases not matched to a gene: 2. CDR3 coding DNA: TGTGCCAGCTCCGCAGGGGGGAACACTGAAGCTTTCTTT. The encoded protein is CASSAGGNTEAFF.

The chain employs TRBV6-2 or TRBV6-3 and TRBJ2-7, with no clear D. This CDR3 is 13 amino acids long. CDR1 MNHEY and CDR2 SVGEGT come from the germline V gene. V gave up 3 bases and J gave up 4 bases, with 10 bases separating them. This CDR3 reads CASSYSGLYEQYF. The CDR3 nucleotides read TGTGCCAGCAGTTATTCGGGTTTGTACGAGCAGTACTTC.

CDR3 in DNA: TGTGCCAGCAGTTATGCGGGGGGATGGACAGATACGCAGTATTTT. This gives the protein CASSYAGGWTDTQYF. The gene calls are TRBV6-5 and TRBJ2-3, with 8 bases matching TRBD2. The ends lost 3 bases at V and 3 bases at J; junction bases unmatched: 5. The CDR3 contains 15 residues. Per the germline V gene, CDR1 is MNHEY and CDR2 is SVGAGI.

The V gene is TRBV19, the J gene TRBJ2-5, with 8 nucleotides matching TRBD2. With 5 bases clipped from V and 5 bases from J, the junction kept 10 bases outside the gene matches. Per germline, CDR1 LNHDA and CDR2 SQIVND (reference sequence). This CDR3 is 15 amino acids long. In nucleotides, the CDR3 is TGTGCCAGTAGTGGGTCAGCGGGGGCTCCGGAGACCCAGTACTTC. Protein: CASSGSAGAPETQYF.

The chain has TRBV18 and TRBJ1-3; 9 nucleotides agree with TRBD1. This CDR3 has 16 residues. J was trimmed by 1 base and V by 6 bases; bases with no gene match: 7. Germline assignment: CDR1 KGHSH and CDR2 LQKENI. CDR3 protein: CASSLQGAGSGNTIYF. The CDR3 bases are TGTGCCAGCTCGCTACAGGGGGCAGGTTCTGGAAACACCATATATTTT. The complete variable domain, with remaining parts taken from reference TRBV18 and TRBJ1-3, reads NAGVMQNPRHLVRRRGQEARLRCSPMKGHSHVYWYRQLPEEGLKFMVYLQKENIIDESGMPKERFSAEFPKEGPSILRIQQVVRGDSAAYFCASSLQGAGSGNTIYFGEGSWLTVV.

V usage is TRBV12-5 and J usage is TRBJ1-1; 11 positions match TRBD1. The V gene's germline CDR1 is LGHNT and CDR2 FRNRAP. Trimming cost V 0 bases and J 1 base; bases outside gene matches: 10. The CDR3 is 19 amino acids. The CDR3 nucleotides read TGTGCTAGTGGTTTGGTTTTCGGGACAGGGGGGCTAGGGAACACTGAAGCTTTCTTT. Its translation: CASGLVFGTGGLGNTEAFF.

The J gene is TRBJ1-4, the V gene TRBV27, with 7 bases identical to TRBD1. The CDR3 is made up of 11 amino acids. Losses at the gene ends were 10 bases for V and 4 bases for J; bases not matched to a gene: 0. Germline lookup yields CDR1 MNHEY and CDR2 SMNVEV (reference sequence). Here the CDR3 DNA reads TGTGCCACAGGGGGTAATGAAAAACTGTTTTTT. This codes for CATGGNEKLFF. Full variable domain (missing parts from reference TRBV27 and TRBJ1-4): EAQVTQNPRYLITVTGKKLTVTCSQNMNHEYMSWYRQDPGLGLRQIYYSMNVEVTDKGDVPEGYKVSRKEKRNFPLILESPSPNQTSLYFCATGGNEKLFFGSGTQLSVL.

The chain recombines TRBV6-5 with TRBJ1-2; TRBD1 matches at 8 bases. The CDR3 totals 12 residues. Germline CDR1 and CDR2: MNHEY and SVGAGI. The J segment lost 6 bases and the V segment lost 4 bases, leaving 1 base of the junction unmatched. DNA of the CDR3: TGTGCCAGCAGTTCGACAGGGGATGGCTACACCTTC. This sequence encodes CASSSTGDGYTF.

This chain connects TRBV7-2 to TRBJ1-5; no clear D. Trimming took 1 base from V and 3 from J, leaving 7 bases between them. The length of the CDR3 is 14 residues. Germline V CDR1 and CDR2: SGHTA, FQGNSA. CDR3 sequence: CASSLVTANQPQHF. CDR3 coding DNA: TGTGCCAGCAGCTTAGTAACAGCCAATCAGCCCCAGCATTTT.

The rearrangement links TRBV27 to TRBJ2-7; TRBD1 agrees at 8 bases. V gave up 8 bases and J gave up 1 base; unmatched junction bases: 4. Germline V gives CDR1 MNHEY, CDR2 SMNVEV (reference sequence). CDR3 length: 13 amino acids. CDR3 region: CASLGQGSYEQYF. Written as DNA, the CDR3 is TGTGCCAGCCTCGGACAGGGATCCTACGAGCAGTACTTC.

The chain is built from TRBV5-1 and TRBJ1-5, with D unresolved. This CDR3 region has 13 residues. The V end lost 8 bases, the J end lost 7 bases, and 16 bases lay between the germline ends. Germline CDR1 reads SGHRS; CDR2 reads YFSETQ. The CDR3 region is CARTNSKRQPQHF. The DNA of the CDR3 is TGCGCCAGGACGAACTCAAAGCGCCAGCCCCAGCATTTT.

The V gene is TRBV9, the J gene TRBJ1-2, with D unclear. Germline V CDR1 and CDR2: SGDLS, YYNGEE. The V gene lost 2 bases and the J gene lost 2 bases, with 13 bases spanning the gap. The CDR3 length is 15 residues. The CDR3 sequence is CASSVRPFSNYGYTF. CDR3 bases: TGTGCCAGCAGCGTGCGGCCTTTTAGCAACTATGGCTACACCTTC.

This clone was picked up a small number of times. The V call is TRBV18, the J call TRBJ1-5, with TRBD1 matching 8 bases. The V and J ends lost 2 bases and 8 bases, in that order; junction bases with no gene match: 2. Germline V gene lookup returns CDR1 KGHSH and CDR2 LQKENI. The CDR3 totals 13 residues. The CDR3 DNA reads as TGTGCCAGCTCACCAGGGACAGGCGAGCCCCAGCATTTT. Translating gives CASSPGTGEPQHF.

The V gene is TRBV6-1, the J gene TRBJ1-1; the D gene is possibly TRBD1 (6 bases). Trimming removed 3 bases from V and 6 bases from J, with 14 bases in between. Germline CDR1 and CDR2: MNHNS and SASEGT. The CDR3 runs to 14 residues. The CDR3, as DNA: TGTGCCAGCAGTGATACGACAGGTACCCCTGAAGCTTTCTTT. This translates into CASSDTTGTPEAFF.

This clone was detected only a few times. The V gene is TRBV6-5, the J gene TRBJ1-2; a possible D gene is TRBD1 (5 bases). Per germline, CDR1 MNHEY and CDR2 SVGAGI. The V and J ends lost 4 bases and 3 bases respectively, with 9 bases between them. CDR3 length equals 13 residues. The CDR3 DNA reads as TGTGCCAGCAGTTTCGACAGCTACTATGGCTACACCTTC. Protein: CASSFDSYYGYTF.

This chain uses TRBV7-2 with TRBJ1-2, with 7 bases that match TRBD1. V was pared by 1 base and J by 2 bases, with 1 base of the junction left unmatched. Germline V gives CDR1 SGHTA, CDR2 FQGNSA. The CDR3 covers 14 residues. The chain's CDR3 is CASSLGTGNYGYTF. The CDR3 DNA reads as TGTGCCAGCAGCTTAGGGACAGGCAACTATGGCTACACCTTC.

The rearrangement links TRBV10-1 to TRBJ1-3; no reliable D call. The length of the CDR3 is 13 residues. V lost 5 bases and J lost 4, with 9 bases in between. CDR1 and CDR2 from the germline V gene are WNHNN and SYGVQD (reference sequence). The CDR3 is CASSYMVGNTIYF. In DNA form, the CDR3 reads TGCGCCAGCAGTTACATGGTAGGAAACACCATATATTTT.

J is TRBJ2-3 and V is TRBV19, with D perhaps TRBD2 (5 bases). Trimming shortened V by 3 bases and J by 0 bases, and 7 bases separated the two germline ends. The CDR3 spans 14 residues. Germline CDR1 and CDR2: LNHDA and SQIVND (reference sequence). The CDR3 DNA follows: TGTGCCAGTAGTATGAGGGCCAGCACAGATACGCAGTATTTT. Protein product: CASSMRASTDTQYF.

The CDR3 loop is CASSQTGFSSRVGNTEAFF. CDR3 coding DNA: TGTGCCAGCAGCCAAACGGGATTTTCGAGTCGGGTCGGGAACACTGAAGCTTTCTTT. This chain connects TRBV4-2 to TRBJ1-1, with D unresolved. The CDR3 totals 19 residues. V lost 2 bases and J lost 1, with 23 bases in between. Germline V lookup: CDR1 LGHNA, CDR2 YNFKEQ.

V and J are TRBV4-2 and TRBJ2-3, with 8 positions matching TRBD2. Trimming cost V 3 bases and J 4 bases; bases outside gene matches: 9. This CDR3 spans 16 amino acids. The germline V gene has CDR1 LGHNA and CDR2 YNFKEQ. The CDR3 reads CASSQRDGGGPDTQYF. In DNA form, the CDR3 reads TGTGCCAGCAGCCAGAGGGACGGGGGGGGACCAGATACGCAGTATTTT.

The V gene is TRBV11-3, the J gene TRBJ2-5, with 9 bases lining up with TRBD2. J gave up 5 bases and V 2 bases, and 6 bases lay outside the gene matches. Germline V gene data show CDR1 as SGHNT and CDR2 as YENEEA. The CDR3 is made up of 15 amino acids. In DNA form, the CDR3 reads TGTGCCAGCAGCTTAATCGCGGGGGGGCCTGAGACCCAGTACTTC. Translated, it gives CASSLIAGGPETQYF.

This chain uses TRBV7-2 with TRBJ2-7; no clear D gene. The CDR3 contains 12 residues. Germline CDR1 SGHTA, CDR2 FQGNSA. Deletions cut 6 bases from V and 6 bases from J, with 12 bases between. The CDR3 loop reads CASSLLYFEQYF. The CDR3, as DNA: TGTGCCAGCAGTCTCCTGTATTTCGAGCAGTACTTC. Full variable domain (outside the CDR3, taken from reference TRBV7-2 and TRBJ2-7): GAGVSQSPSNKVTEKGKDVELRCDPISGHTALYWYRQSLGQGLEFLIYFQGNSAPDKSGLPSDRFSAERTGGSVSTLTIQRTQQEDSAVYLCASSLLYFEQYFGPGTRLTVT.

J is TRBJ2-1 and V is TRBV7-2; TRBD2 aligns across 10 bases. CDR1 and CDR2 (germline): SGHTA, FQGNSA. V shed 5 bases and J 10 bases; nucleotides not matched to a gene: 11. CDR3 length equals 15 residues. CDR3: CASSPSGGAYGEQFF. For the CDR3, the DNA is TGTGCCAGCAGCCCTAGCGGGGGCGCCTATGGGGAGCAGTTCTTC.

This chain joins TRBV6-5 and TRBJ1-4, with 7 bases matching TRBD1. The CDR3 totals 15 residues. Germline V gene sequence: CDR1 MNHEY, CDR2 SVGAGI. Trimming at V came to 8 bases and at J to 7 bases, leaving 13 bases not matched to a gene. The CDR3 spells CASSDDRERSEKLFF. In nucleotides, the CDR3 is TGTGCCAGCTCCGACGACAGGGAAAGGAGTGAAAAACTGTTTTTT.

This chain connects TRBV9 to TRBJ2-1; TRBD2 agrees at 10 bases. The V segment lost 3 bases and the J segment 4 bases; nucleotides outside the gene matches: 4. The CDR3 is made up of 15 amino acids. Germline loops: CDR1 SGDLS, CDR2 YYNGEE. CDR3 amino acids: CASSGGTSAYNEQFF. The CDR3 DNA reads as TGTGCCAGCAGCGGAGGGACTAGCGCGTACAATGAGCAGTTCTTC.

The chain carries TRBV7-2 and TRBJ2-7, with D hard to call. The V end lost 1 base, the J end lost 4 bases, and 8 bases lay between the germline ends. Germline V gene sequence: CDR1 SGHTA, CDR2 FQGNSA. The CDR3 runs to 13 residues. The CDR3 nucleotides are TGTGCCAGCAGCTTAGGAACAAAGTACGAGCAGTACTTC. Translated: CASSLGTKYEQYF.